This TCR beta chain was found in a study of T cells in Graves' hyperthyroidism and ophthalmopathy. The investigators amplified TCR beta CDR3 regions from RNA transcripts. The TCR CDR3 was amplified in a first-round RT-PCR using the HTBI primer set. Using its own MiXCR run on the multiplex PCR reads, TCRdb lists one record per CDR3 protein. The table records 250,000 or so distinct CDR3 sequences, about 15% of them present only once. On this clonotype: What it recognizes is unknown.

CDR3 length equals 12 residues. Trimming cost V 6 bases and J 8 bases, with 11 bases left between them. Germline assignment: CDR1 LNHDA and CDR2 SQIVND (reference sequence). Study observations and caveats: A median 6.5 months before onset, the model predicted ophthalmopathy.

The receptor was isolated from a woman in her forties or fifties with Graves' hyperthyroidism that later progressed to Graves' ophthalmopathy. Specimen: blood. V usage is TRBV19 and J usage is TRBJ1-5; D may be TRBD1 (5 bases). The chain's CDR3 is CASRGVGEPQHF. In nucleotides, the CDR3 is TGTGCCAGTAGAGGGGTTGGGGAGCCCCAGCATTTT.